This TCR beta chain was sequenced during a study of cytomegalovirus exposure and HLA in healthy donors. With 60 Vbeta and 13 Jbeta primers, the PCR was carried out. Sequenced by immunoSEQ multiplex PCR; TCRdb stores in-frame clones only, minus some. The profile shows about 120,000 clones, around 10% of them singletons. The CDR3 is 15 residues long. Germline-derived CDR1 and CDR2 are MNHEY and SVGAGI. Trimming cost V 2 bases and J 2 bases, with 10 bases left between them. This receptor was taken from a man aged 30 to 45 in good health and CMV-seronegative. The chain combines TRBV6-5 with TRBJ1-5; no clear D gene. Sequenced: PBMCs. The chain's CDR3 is CASSYGQPGNQPQHF. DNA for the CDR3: TGTGCCAGCAGTTACGGGCAGCCCGGCAATCAGCCCCAGCATTTT.